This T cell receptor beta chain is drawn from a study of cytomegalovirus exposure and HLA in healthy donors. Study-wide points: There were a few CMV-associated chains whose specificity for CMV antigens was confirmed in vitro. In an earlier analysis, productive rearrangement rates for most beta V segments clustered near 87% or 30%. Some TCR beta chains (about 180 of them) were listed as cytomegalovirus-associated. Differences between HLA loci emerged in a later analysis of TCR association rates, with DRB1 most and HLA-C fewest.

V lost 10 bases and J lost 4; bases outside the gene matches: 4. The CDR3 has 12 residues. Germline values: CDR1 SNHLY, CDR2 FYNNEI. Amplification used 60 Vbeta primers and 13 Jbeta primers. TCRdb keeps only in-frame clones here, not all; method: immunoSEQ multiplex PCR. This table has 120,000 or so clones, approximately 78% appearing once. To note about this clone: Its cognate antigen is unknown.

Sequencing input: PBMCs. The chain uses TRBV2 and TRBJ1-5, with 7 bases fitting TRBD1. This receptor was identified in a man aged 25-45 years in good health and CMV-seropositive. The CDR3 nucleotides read TGTGCCACGGGGACAGAGAATCAGCCCCAGCATTTT. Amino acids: CATGTENQPQHF.